The 12 T cell receptor beta chains given below trace back to one sample, sequenced in a study of kidney transplant recipient with SARS-CoV-2 infection. TCRdb itself ran the reads through MiXCR, one entry per CDR3 protein. Of under 250,000 distinct CDR3 sequences in the sample, about 30% were seen once. The sample consisted of a blood sample, taken at baseline and on day 111 from a kidney transplant recipient. These receptors all come from a male patient aged 25-45 years who had COVID-19 and was a kidney transplant recipient. Some of these T cells may belong to the graft donor.

Comment on this clonotype: A much larger clone differs by one base, so this may be a read error. V usage is TRBV5-1 and J usage is TRBJ1-1; D gene unclear. Trimming took 2 bases from V and 1 from J, leaving 9 bases between them. This CDR3 has 14 residues. Germline-derived CDR1 and CDR2 are SGHRS and YFSETQ. The CDR3 DNA reads TGCGCCAGCAGCTTTGAGACCAAGAACACTGAAGCTTTCTTT. This gives the protein CASSFETKNTEAFF.

About this clonotype: A much more abundant neighbour one base away suggests this may be a read error. The V gene is TRBV11-1, the J gene TRBJ1-2; D call uncertain. The CDR3 has 17 amino acids. The germline gives CDR1 SGHAT, CDR2 FQDESV (reference sequence). The CDR3 DNA sequence: TGTGCCAGCAGCCATCATTATAAGGCTGGAAAGACCTATGGCTTCACCTTC. Translation gives CASSHHYKAGKTYGFTF.

This clonotype was detected ten times or more. The genes are TRBV5-4 and TRBJ1-1; D gene uncertain. CDR3 length equals 14 residues. CDR1 SGHNT and CDR2 YYREEE come from the germline V gene (reference sequence). The V end was cut by 0 bases, the J end by 0 bases, with 6 bases between. In DNA, the CDR3 is TGTGCCAGCAGCTTGGATTTAATGAACACTGAAGCTTTCTTT. Translated: CASSLDLMNTEAFF.

Concerning this clonotype itself: A clone one base away is much larger, so this may be a read error. V gene TRBV7-3 combines with J gene TRBJ1-6; weak D call: TRBD1 (5 bases). Germline CDR1 SGHTA, CDR2 FQGTGA. The CDR3 spans 14 residues. Trimming pared 5 bases from V and 7 bases from J, leaving 12 bases between. The CDR3 DNA is TGTGCCAGCAGCGTATCAGGGTTAAATTCACCCCTCCACTTT. Protein sequence: CASSVSGLNSPLHF.

This clonotype was seen at least ten times. The V gene is TRBV29-1, the J gene TRBJ2-3; 12 bases map to TRBD2. Germline V gene sequence: CDR1 SQVTM, CDR2 ANQGSEA. V shed 6 bases, J shed 6 bases, and the junction held 10 bases outside the gene matches. The CDR3 sequence is 15 residues long. Here the CDR3 DNA reads TGCAGCGTAGAGACTAGCGGGAGCGCGAGGGATACGCAGTATTTT. Translating gives CSVETSGSARDTQYF.

As for this clonotype: This sequence may be a read error, since a much larger clone differs from it by one base. J is TRBJ1-2 and V is TRBV6-5; D is uncertain. The CDR3 runs to 17 residues. Germline lookup yields CDR1 MNHEY and CDR2 SVGAGI. V lost 4 bases and J lost 4, with 22 bases in between. CDR3 DNA sequence: TGTGCCAGCAGTTGGAAGGTCTCTATGCGAAGGACCTATGGCTACACCTTC. This codes for CASSWKVSMRRTYGYTF.

On this clonotype itself: The conserved phenylalanine or tryptophan normally closing the CDR3 is absent here, so this likely arose from a read error. DNA of the CDR3: TGTGCCAGCAGTCAGCTAGCGGGAGCCGGGAATGAGCAGTTCTCC. As protein: CASSQLAGAGNEQFS. The V and J genes are TRBV28 and TRBJ2-1; 10 nucleotides line up with TRBD2. V was clipped by 5 bases and J by 7 bases; unmatched bases: 8. The CDR3 runs 15 residues. CDR1 is MDHEN and CDR2 is SYDVKM in the germline V gene.

Turning to this clonotype: A much bigger clone sits one base away, suggesting this may be a read error. The CDR3 sequence: CSARVLARGGDEQYF. In nucleotides, the CDR3 is TGCAGTGCTAGAGTCCTAGCGCGGGGGGGAGACGAGCAGTACTTC. The chain links TRBV20-1 to TRBJ2-4; 9 bases align to TRBD2. TRBJ2-7 explains the end of the DNA better; the J call may be wrong. Germline V gene sequence: CDR1 DFQATT, CDR2 SNEGSKA (reference sequence). CDR3 size: 15 residues.

A remark on this clonotype: A much larger clone lies one base from this, so it may be a read error. This rearrangement joins TRBV7-6 to TRBJ2-3; 8 nucleotides match TRBD1. Germline V gene lookup returns CDR1 SGHVS and CDR2 FNYEAQ. CDR3 size: 15 residues. The CDR3 DNA is TGTGCCAGCAGTTACGGAACTACGGGGACAGGTACGCAGTATTTT. Its translation: CASSYGTTGTGTQYF.

Comments on this clonotype: This may arise from a read error, as a much more abundant clone is one base away. This rearrangement joins TRBV3-1 to TRBJ1-1, with D hard to call. Germline CDR1 LGHDT, CDR2 YNNKEL (reference sequence). The CDR3 totals 17 residues. This chain's CDR3 is CASSQSRPISIRTEASF. CDR3 sequence (DNA): TGTGCCAGCAGCCAATCTCGTCCCATTTCAATTCGCACTGAAGCTTCCTTT.

The chain uses TRBV10-3 and TRBJ2-3, with 8 bases fitting TRBD2. CDR3 size: 15 residues. From germline, CDR1 is ENHRY and CDR2 SYGVKD. V shed 5 bases and J 1 base; nucleotides not matched to a gene: 5. The CDR3 nucleotides are TGTGCCATCAGTACCCTGGGACTAGGCACAGATACGCAGTATTTT. Encoded protein: CAISTLGLGTDTQYF.

In its sample, this clonotype was seen a few times. The rearrangement uses TRBV7-6 and TRBJ2-3, with TRBD1 as a possible D gene (5 bases). The DNA end is a closer match to TRBJ2-5, so the J assignment may be wrong. The V gene's germline CDR1 is SGHVS and CDR2 FNYEAQ. The CDR3 covers 14 residues. Here the CDR3 DNA reads TGTGCCAGCAGCATGACCAGGGTAGGGGAGACCCAGTACTTC. It codes for CASSMTRVGETQYF.